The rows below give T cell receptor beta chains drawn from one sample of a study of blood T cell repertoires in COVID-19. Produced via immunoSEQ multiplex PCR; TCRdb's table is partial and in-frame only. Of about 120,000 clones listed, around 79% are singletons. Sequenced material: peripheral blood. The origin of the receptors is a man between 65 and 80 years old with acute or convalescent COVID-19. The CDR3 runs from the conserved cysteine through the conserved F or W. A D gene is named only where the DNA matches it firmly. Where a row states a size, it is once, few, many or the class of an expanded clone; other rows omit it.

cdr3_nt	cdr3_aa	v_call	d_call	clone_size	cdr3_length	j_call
TGTGCCAGTACAGGGGGCGTCGACACTGAAGCTTTCTTT	CASTGGVDTEAFF	TRBV2	TRBD1	.	13	TRBJ1-1
TGTGCCTGGACTCCTTTCGGAGGGGTATCTGGAAACACCATATATTTT	CAWTPFGGVSGNTIYF	TRBV30	.	.	16	TRBJ1-3
TGTGCCAGCAGCAAAGCGGGGGGCCGTATCTACAATGAGCAGTTCTTC	CASSKAGGRIYNEQFF	TRBV6-4	TRBD2	.	16	TRBJ2-1
TGTGCCAGCAGCCTAGGTAGTTCCGGGGAGCTGTTTTTT	CASSLGSSGELFF	TRBV5-5	.	.	13	TRBJ2-2
TGCGCCAGCAGCCAAGGGGGGACAGGGGCGAACTATGGCTACACCTTC	CASSQGGTGANYGYTF	TRBV4-3	TRBD1	few	16	TRBJ1-2
TGTGCCAGCAGTTACTCGACTAGCGGGGGGGATCCCGCGACCCAGTACTTC	CASSYSTSGGDPATQYF	TRBV6-2/TRBV6-3	TRBD2	.	17	TRBJ2-5
TGTGCCAGCAGCCGCAGGGGGCCTAGCTCCTACAATGAGCAGTTCTTC	CASSRRGPSSYNEQFF	TRBV7-3	TRBD1	.	16	TRBJ2-1
TGTGCCAGCTCAACTACGCCACCTACCACAGATACGCAGTATTTT	CASSTTPPTTDTQYF	TRBV18	.	.	15	TRBJ2-3
TGTGCCAGCAGCTTAGTAGGACAGGTGAACTATGGCTACACCTTC	CASSLVGQVNYGYTF	TRBV7-8	TRBD1	.	15	TRBJ1-2
TGTGCCACGGGGGGTTACTATGGCTACACCTTC	CATGGYYGYTF	TRBV12-3/TRBV12-4	.	once	11	TRBJ1-2
TGCGCCAGCAGCCAGGGACAGATTGGAAACACCATATATTTT	CASSQGQIGNTIYF	TRBV4-3	TRBD1	.	14	TRBJ1-3
TGTGCCAGCAGCTTCGAGAGCTATGGCTACACCTTC	CASSFESYGYTF	TRBV5-5	.	once	12	TRBJ1-2
TGTGCCAGCAGCGCTCCCCAGGGGGTTGGCAATCAGCCCCAGCATTTT	CASSAPQGVGNQPQHF	TRBV2	TRBD1	.	16	TRBJ1-5
TGTGCCAGCACGAGGACAGTAACTACGAGGACCTACGAGCAGTACTTC	CASTRTVTTRTYEQYF	TRBV5-6	.	.	16	TRBJ2-7
TGCGCCAGCAGCGATCCACAGGGGGCAGGGGAAGCTTTCTTT	CASSDPQGAGEAFF	TRBV5-1	TRBD1	.	14	TRBJ1-1
TGTGCCAGCAGCCAAAGCGGGGCCAGCAATCAGCCCCAGCATTTT	CASSQSGASNQPQHF	TRBV9	.	.	15	TRBJ1-5
TGTGCCAGCAGCAAGGGGGGAGGGCCCGGGGAGCTGTTTTTT	CASSKGGGPGELFF	TRBV27	.	.	14	TRBJ2-2
TGTGCCAGCAGTTCTCCCCCCGGCGGAGGTGGAAACACCATATATTTT	CASSSPPGGGGNTIYF	TRBV6-5	.	.	16	TRBJ1-3
TGTGCCAGCAGCCAAGAAAGGCTAGCGGAGCGCTACGAGCAGTACTTC	CASSQERLAERYEQYF	TRBV3-1/TRBV3-2	TRBD2	few	16	TRBJ2-7
TGTGCCAGCAGTTACCTACAGGGAAATAATTCACCCCTCCACTTT	CASSYLQGNNSPLHF	TRBV6-2/TRBV6-3	.	.	15	TRBJ1-6
TGCGCCAGCAGCTTGGGGGGACTAGCGGCCACAGATACGCAGTATTTT	CASSLGGLAATDTQYF	TRBV5-1	TRBD2	.	16	TRBJ2-3
TGTGCCAGCAGTGGGGACACCAACACTGAAGCTTTCTTT	CASSGDTNTEAFF	TRBV2	.	few	13	TRBJ1-1
TGTGCCAGCAGCCCCAGGGCAGGGGGCGCATCAAAGCAGTTCTTC	CASSPRAGGASKQFF	TRBV7-3	TRBD1	.	15	TRBJ2-1
TGTGCCAGCAGTCCCGGGACAGGGGGCGGAAATTCACCCCTCCACTTT	CASSPGTGGGNSPLHF	TRBV6-6	TRBD1	.	16	TRBJ1-6
TGCAGTGCTAGTTGGGGGGTATACAATGAGCAGTTCTTC	CSASWGVYNEQFF	TRBV20-1	.	.	13	TRBJ2-1
TGTGCCAGCTCTAATTTAGGTGGTGGACAGGGAGCCTACGAGCAGTACTTC	CASSNLGGGQGAYEQYF	TRBV18	TRBD1	few	17	TRBJ2-7
TGTGCCAGCAGCCAAGGGACACCGTGGGGCCATCAGCCCCAGCATTTT	CASSQGTPWGHQPQHF	TRBV3-1/TRBV3-2	.	.	16	TRBJ1-5
TGTGCCAGCAGGGGGCCCCGCTATGGCTACACCTTC	CASRGPRYGYTF	TRBV6-5	.	once	12	TRBJ1-2
TGTGCCAGTAGTCCCAGCGGACAGGCCTTAAGCTCCTATAATTCACCCCTCCACTTT	CASSPSGQALSSYNSPLHF	TRBV19	TRBD1	.	19	TRBJ1-6
TGTGCCACCAGCACCCTAGGTTACCCGAACGCTGGCTACACCTTC	CATSTLGYPNAGYTF	TRBV15	.	.	15	TRBJ1-2
TGTGCCAGCAGCGTAGCTACCGACTACACAGATACGCAGTATTTT	CASSVATDYTDTQYF	TRBV9	.	.	15	TRBJ2-3
TGCGCCAGCAGTGATACGGGTTCTTATCACGAGCAGTACTTC	CASSDTGSYHEQYF	TRBV10-1	.	many	14	TRBJ2-7
TGCGCCAGCAGCTTGAATACTCAAGAGACCCAGTACTTC	CASSLNTQETQYF	TRBV5-1	.	.	13	TRBJ2-5
TGCGCCAGCAGCTGGGACATCACCGGGGAGCTGTTTTTT	CASSWDITGELFF	TRBV5-1	.	.	13	TRBJ2-2
TGTGCCAGTAGTACCCACAAGGGGCAGAACACTGAAGCTTTCTTT	CASSTHKGQNTEAFF	TRBV19	.	.	15	TRBJ1-1
TGTGCCAGCAGTTTAAGGCAGGGCACCCAGTACTTC	CASSLRQGTQYF	TRBV28	.	.	12	TRBJ2-5
TGTGCCAGCAGCCCCGGACAGGGGACCGGGGAGCTGTTTTTT	CASSPGQGTGELFF	TRBV6-5	TRBD1	.	14	TRBJ2-2
TGCGCCAGCAGTGGAGACACCATGGACATCCAGGGTAGCAATCAGCCCCAGCATTTT	CASSGDTMDIQGSNQPQHF	TRBV10-1	.	.	19	TRBJ1-5
TGTGCCAGCAGCCTAGGGGGGACAGGGCCCTACGAGCAGTACTTC	CASSLGGTGPYEQYF	TRBV7-2	TRBD1	once	15	TRBJ2-7
TGTGCCAGTTCTCAGGGAAACACCATATATTTT	CASSQGNTIYF	TRBV19	.	.	11	TRBJ1-3
TGTGCCAGCAGCGTAGTGCTAGCGGGCGGGGAGCTGTTTTTT	CASSVVLAGGELFF	TRBV9	TRBD2	.	14	TRBJ2-2
TGTGCCAGCATTCCTCAGGGGTCCACCGGGGAGCTGTTTTTT	CASIPQGSTGELFF	TRBV25-1	.	.	14	TRBJ2-2
TGTGCCAGCAGCCCCCGGGACTCAAATGAGCAGTTCTTC	CASSPRDSNEQFF	TRBV11-3	.	.	13	TRBJ2-1
TGTGCCAGCAATGCAGACTCCTACGAGCAGTACTTC	CASNADSYEQYF	TRBV2	.	.	12	TRBJ2-7
TGTGCCAGCAGTTGGGGGCCCGGACAAGGAAACACCATATATTTT	CASSWGPGQGNTIYF	TRBV7-2	.	few	15	TRBJ1-3